Below are 7 T cell receptor beta chains sequenced from a single sample in a study of blood T cell repertoires in COVID-19. Data came from immunoSEQ multiplex PCR; TCRdb stores just in-frame clones and leaves some out. The top ten hold under 3.5% of the sample, which has 180,000 or so clones, roughly 73% seen once. The source material was peripheral blood. These receptors all stem from a woman of 80 years or more with active or convalescent COVID-19.

The V gene is TRBV20-1, the J gene TRBJ1-1, with D maybe TRBD1 (5 bases). CDR3 length: 11 amino acids. In germline, CDR1 is DFQATT, CDR2 SNEGSKA (reference sequence). The CDR3 DNA is TGCGGGCTAGAAAACAGGTACCTAGCTTTCTTT. Protein: CGLENRYLAFF.

This chain connects TRBV7-2 to TRBJ1-1; 12 positions agree with TRBD1. The CDR3 sequence is 16 residues long. Germline V gene data show CDR1 as SGHTA and CDR2 as FQGNSA. After removal of 4 bases from V and 6 bases from J, the junction contained 9 bases not matched to a gene. This chain's CDR3 is CASSSGGQGAWAEAFF. DNA for the CDR3: TGTGCCAGCAGCTCTGGGGGACAGGGGGCGTGGGCTGAAGCTTTCTTT. Drawing the rest from reference TRBV7-2 and TRBJ1-1, the complete variable domain is GAGVSQSPSNKVTEKGKDVELRCDPISGHTALYWYRQSLGQGLEFLIYFQGNSAPDKSGLPSDRFSAERTGGSVSTLTIQRTQQEDSAVYLCASSSGGQGAWAEAFFGQGTRLTVV.

This clone turned up a few times. The chain uses TRBV18 and TRBJ2-3; 9 bases line up with TRBD1. The CDR3 extends over 16 amino acids. Germline V CDR1 and CDR2: KGHSH, LQKENI. Unmatched junction bases numbered 7, after V lost 1 base and J lost 5 bases. This chain's CDR3 is CASSPQTGGPGDTQYF. The CDR3 nucleotides read TGTGCCAGCTCACCACAAACAGGGGGCCCTGGAGATACGCAGTATTTT.

This sequence joins TRBV28 and TRBJ1-2; the D gene is possibly TRBD1 (5 bases). The CDR3 totals 13 residues. V shed 4 bases and J shed 5 bases, with 11 bases lying between them. Germline V gives CDR1 MDHEN, CDR2 SYDVKM. The CDR3 region has the DNA TGTGCCAGCAGTTGGACACTCGAATATGGCTACACCTTC. This codes for CASSWTLEYGYTF.

The sample holds a few counts of this clone. The chain has TRBV24-1 and TRBJ2-7; possible D gene TRBD1, 6 bases. V shed 9 bases and J shed 0 bases, with 14 bases lying between them. Per germline, CDR1 KGHDR and CDR2 SFDVKD. This CDR3 comprises 14 residues. As DNA, the CDR3 is TGTGCCACCTCTCAAACAGGGAGCTCCTACGAGCAGTACTTC. Protein sequence: CATSQTGSSYEQYF.

The genes are TRBV15 and TRBJ2-7, with a tentative D call TRBD1 (5 bases). CDR3 length: 14 amino acids. The germline V gene encodes CDR1 LNHNV and CDR2 YYDKDF (reference sequence). The V gene lost 3 bases and the J gene lost 2 bases, with 11 bases spanning the gap. The CDR3 loop reads CATSRSQGPYEQYF. CDR3 coding DNA: TGTGCCACCAGCAGGTCGCAGGGCCCCTACGAGCAGTACTTC.

This clone came up once. V usage is TRBV28 and J usage is TRBJ2-5; no clear D gene. V lost 5 bases and J lost 5, with 6 bases in between. This CDR3 is 11 amino acids long. In germline, CDR1 is MDHEN, CDR2 SYDVKM. The CDR3 DNA reads TGTGCCAGCAGTCCCCGGGAGACCCAGTACTTC. It specifies CASSPRETQYF.